This T cell receptor beta chain was sequenced during a study of post-analysis software for immune sequencing data. At the level of the study: Relapsing-remitting, secondary progressive and progressive-relapsing forms made up the multiple sclerosis disease courses. Points from the study as a whole: TRBV5-6, TRBV5-1 and TRBV20-1 belonged to a set of roughly 5 TRBV segments that were more frequent in patients than controls.

Germline lookup yields CDR1 SGDLS and CDR2 YYNGEE. This CDR3 is built from 14 residues. With 7 bases removed from V and 4 bases from J, the gap between germline ends came to 16 bases. This clonotype was observed once. What it binds is unknown. The library was made from cDNA and included unique molecular identifiers. TCRdb re-analysed the PCR reads in MiXCR, keeping a single row per CDR3 protein. The profile shows about 540,000 distinct CDR3 sequences, 30% to 40% of them singletons. The material sequenced was blood. The chain recombines TRBV9 with TRBJ2-3; tentative D call: TRBD2 (5 bases). This TCR derives from a girl younger than 18 with multiple sclerosis. The CDR3 DNA follows: TGTGCCAGCGGAGTGGTTAGCGATTCAGATACGCAGTATTTT. This gives the protein CASGVVSDSDTQYF.